This T cell receptor beta chain was recorded in a study of T cell repertoires in cytomegalovirus infection. Study at large: Public TCR beta signature analysis indicated the presence of both CMV infection and matching HLA type.

TCRdb analysed the reads with MiXCR anew, one entry per CDR3 protein. This sample has about 150,000 distinct CDR3 sequences, with around 32% found just once. The table lists this clonotype with a few counts. Its target is not known. Germline values: CDR1 MNHNS, CDR2 SASEGT. V shed 2 bases and J 3 bases; nucleotides not matched to a gene: 4. The CDR3 has 15 amino acids. The V gene is TRBV6-1, the J gene TRBJ2-1; 7 bases fit TRBD1. This specimen consisted of CD8+ T cells from cultured PBMCs, obtained from culture after CMV antigen stimulation. This sequence originates from a human donor in good health (CMV status not recorded). Some clones in this sample may be carry-over from other donors' samples. CDR3 sequence reads: CASSELGDSYNEQFF. For the CDR3, the DNA is TGTGCCAGCAGTGAACTTGGGGACAGCTACAATGAGCAGTTCTTC.